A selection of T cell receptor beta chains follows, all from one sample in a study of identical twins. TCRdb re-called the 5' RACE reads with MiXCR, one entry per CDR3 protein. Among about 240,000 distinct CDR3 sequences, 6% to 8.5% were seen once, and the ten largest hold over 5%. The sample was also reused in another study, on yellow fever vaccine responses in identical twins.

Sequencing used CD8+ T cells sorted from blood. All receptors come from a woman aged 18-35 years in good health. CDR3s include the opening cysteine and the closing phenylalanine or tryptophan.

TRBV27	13	CASGGGSTYGYTF
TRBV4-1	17	CASSQDPTEFRRNEQFF
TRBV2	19	CTFSSRTDTGRGFVSEQFF
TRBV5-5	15	CASSRSGGAGSEQFF
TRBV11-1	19	CASSPSDGHHSPLNSPLHF
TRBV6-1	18	CASSEEASWRSGANVLTF
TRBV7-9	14	CASSPWTGVGEAFF
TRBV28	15	CASSSSGSHTDTQYF
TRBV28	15	CASRSGTSGSETQYF
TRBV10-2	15	CASRGLAGGQETQYF
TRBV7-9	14	CASSSGGWVHEQFF
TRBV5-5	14	CASSLWRMNTEAFF
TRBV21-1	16	CASSKAWQGLNQPQHF
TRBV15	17	CATSREYDRGSGNTIYF
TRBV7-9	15	CASSFSQGPLETQYF
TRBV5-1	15	CASSPGGGRVYEQYF
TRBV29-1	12	CSVTPPRRVAFF
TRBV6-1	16	CASSLGLAGESYEQYF
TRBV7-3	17	CASSPRDRLLAKNIQYF
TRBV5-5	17	CASSSVYSGKSTDTQYF
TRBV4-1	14	CASSQERTSYEQFF
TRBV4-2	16	CASSQESAGGPDEQYF
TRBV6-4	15	CASSDSAGGADTQYF
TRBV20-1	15	CSAFRDRFSADTQYF
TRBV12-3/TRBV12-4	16	CASSLAAGATYNEQFF
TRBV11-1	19	CASSTIRAGGPFPPYEQYF
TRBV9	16	CASSSRSRSEDEKLFF
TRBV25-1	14	CASTLAGGVNEQFF
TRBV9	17	CASSVRQGTEVNTEAFF
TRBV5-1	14	CASSRDRYTDTQYF
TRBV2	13	CATPGPRTDTQYF
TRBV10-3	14	CAISEEILNYGYTF
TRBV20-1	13	CSVWRGSQETQYF
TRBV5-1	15	CASSPLPTGAETQYF
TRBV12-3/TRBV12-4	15	CASRIAGGGPDTQYF
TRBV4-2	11	CASSQGSEQFF